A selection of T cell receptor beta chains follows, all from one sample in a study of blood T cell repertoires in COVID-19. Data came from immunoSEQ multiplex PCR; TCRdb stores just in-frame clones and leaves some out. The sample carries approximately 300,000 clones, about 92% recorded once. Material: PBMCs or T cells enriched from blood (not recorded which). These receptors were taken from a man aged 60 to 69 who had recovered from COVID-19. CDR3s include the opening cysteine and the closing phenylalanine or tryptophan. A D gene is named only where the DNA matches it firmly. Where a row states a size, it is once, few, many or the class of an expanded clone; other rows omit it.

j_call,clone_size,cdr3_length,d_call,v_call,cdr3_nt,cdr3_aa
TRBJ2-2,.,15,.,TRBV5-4,TGTGCCAGCAGGCCCGGGACAAAGAACACCGGGGAGCTGTTTTTT,CASRPGTKNTGELFF
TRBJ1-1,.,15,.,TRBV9,TGTGCCAGCAGCGTAGGTGGGGGCGCGGTGACTGAAGCTTTCTTT,CASSVGGGAVTEAFF
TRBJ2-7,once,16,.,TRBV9,TGTGCCAGCAGCACCCGAATAAGGGACACAACCTACGAGCAGTACTTC,CASSTRIRDTTYEQYF
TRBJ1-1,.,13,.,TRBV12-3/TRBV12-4,TGTGCCAGCAGCGAAAGAAGCCGTACTGAAGCTTTCTTT,CASSERSRTEAFF
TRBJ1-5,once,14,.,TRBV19,TGTGCCACCAAAAAGGAAGGAGATAATCAGCCCCAGCATTTT,CATKKEGDNQPQHF
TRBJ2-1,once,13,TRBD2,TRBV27,TGTGCCAGCACCCTCGGGAGGGGCAATGAGCAGTTCTTC,CASTLGRGNEQFF
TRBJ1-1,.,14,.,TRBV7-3,TGTGCCAGCAGCTTTGGGGGCGGGAACACTGAAGCTTTCTTT,CASSFGGGNTEAFF
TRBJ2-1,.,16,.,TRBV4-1,TGCGCCAGCAGCCAGTCCAGGGGCAGCTCCTACAATGAGCAGTTCTTC,CASSQSRGSSYNEQFF
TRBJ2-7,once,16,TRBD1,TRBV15,TGTGCCACCAGCAGCGGGGCGGGACAGGGGGCCTACGAGCAGTACTTC,CATSSGAGQGAYEQYF
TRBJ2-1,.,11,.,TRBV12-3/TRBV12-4,TGTGCCAGCAGGGCGGACACTGAGCAGTTCTTC,CASRADTEQFF
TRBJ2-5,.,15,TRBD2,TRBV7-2,TGTGCCAGCAGCTTAGCCGGGACTAGTAAAGAGACCCAGTACTTC,CASSLAGTSKETQYF
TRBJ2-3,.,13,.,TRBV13,TGTGCCAGCAGCTTACAGGGTTCAGATACGCAGTATTTT,CASSLQGSDTQYF
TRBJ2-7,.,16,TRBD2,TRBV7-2,TGTGCCAGCAGCCCGTTGCTCACTAGCGGGACCTACGAGCAGTACTTC,CASSPLLTSGTYEQYF
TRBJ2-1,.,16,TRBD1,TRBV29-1,TGCAGCGTTGAAGATCTGGGGGACAGCTCCTACAATGAGCAGTTCTTC,CSVEDLGDSSYNEQFF
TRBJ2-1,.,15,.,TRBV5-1,TGCGCTAGCAGCGTTTCCGGGACTGATTACAATGAGCAGTTCTTC,CASSVSGTDYNEQFF
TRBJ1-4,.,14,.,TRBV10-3,TGTGCCATCAGGGGCACCTCAGAAGGAGAAAAACTGTTTTTT,CAIRGTSEGEKLFF
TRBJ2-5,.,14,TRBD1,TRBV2,TGTGCCAGCAGCCGGGGACAGTCGAGGGGGACCCAGTACTTC,CASSRGQSRGTQYF
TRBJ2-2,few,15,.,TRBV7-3,TGTGCCAGCAGCTTAACTCTACGGGGAACCGGGGAGCTGTTTTTT,CASSLTLRGTGELFF
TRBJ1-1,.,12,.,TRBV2,TGTGCCAGCAGTGAAGTCGCGCCGGAAGCTTTCTTT,CASSEVAPEAFF
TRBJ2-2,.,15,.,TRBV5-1,TGCGCCAGCAGCTTGTTCGAGATGAACACCGGGGAGCTGTTTTTT,CASSLFEMNTGELFF
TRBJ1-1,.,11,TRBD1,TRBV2,TGTGCCAGCAGCGTTGGGACAGGATTTTTCTTT,CASSVGTGFFF
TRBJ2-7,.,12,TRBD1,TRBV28,TGTGCCAGCAGGCAGGGGGCCGGCGAGCAGTACTTC,CASRQGAGEQYF
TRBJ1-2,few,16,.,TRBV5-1,TGCGCCAGCAGCTTACTACCCGGGACAACTAACTATGGCTACACCTTC,CASSLLPGTTNYGYTF
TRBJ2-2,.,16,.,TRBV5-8,TGTGCCAGCAGCCCCCGTAGGCTTAGCTTATCCGGGGAGCTGTTTTTT,CASSPRRLSLSGELFF
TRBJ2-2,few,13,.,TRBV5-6,TGTGCCAGCAGCCCCGCCCAGTCCGGGGAGCTGTTTTTT,CASSPAQSGELFF
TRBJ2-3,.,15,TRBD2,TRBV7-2,TGTGCCAGCAGCTTATCTAGCGGGGGCACAGATACGCAGTATTTT,CASSLSSGGTDTQYF
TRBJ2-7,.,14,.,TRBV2,TGTGCCAGCAGTATGAGGGGACACTCCTACGAGCAGTACTTC,CASSMRGHSYEQYF
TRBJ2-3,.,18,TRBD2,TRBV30,TGTGCCTGGAGCTTGGGACTAGCGGGGGGCGTCTTCACAGATACGCAGTATTTT,CAWSLGLAGGVFTDTQYF
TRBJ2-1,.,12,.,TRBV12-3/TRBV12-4,TGTGCCAGCAGTTCCCGGTTCCCTGAGCAGTTCTTC,CASSSRFPEQFF